The 5 T cell receptor beta chains presented below share a single source sample, sequenced in a study of shared clonotypes between healthy human individuals. Sequenced by immunoSEQ multiplex PCR; TCRdb stores in-frame clones only, minus some. The table includes about 1,800,000 clones, around 96% detected once. Selected positively for CCR7 and CD45RO-negative, naive CD8 cells excluded terminally differentiated effector memory CD45RA+ cells. The sample taken for sequencing was naive CD8+ T cells sorted from blood. These receptors were obtained from a man between 18 and 35 years old in good health.

J is TRBJ1-4 and V is TRBV28; D is ambiguous. Germline lookup yields CDR1 MDHEN and CDR2 SYDVKM. The CDR3 totals 17 residues. Trimming left V 3 bases short and J 0 bases short, with 14 bases between. The CDR3 DNA reads TGTGCCAGCAGTTTGCGAGTCTTCGGAGCAACTAATGAAAAACTGTTTTTT. Amino acids: CASSLRVFGATNEKLFF.

This chain uses TRBV11-1 with TRBJ2-5; D is unresolved. Trimming removed 0 bases from V and 0 bases from J, with 11 bases in between. Germline loops: CDR1 SGHAT, CDR2 FQDESV (reference sequence). This CDR3 spans 16 amino acids. CDR3 nucleotide sequence: TGTGCCAGCAGCTTAGCGCCGGTAGCAGACCAAGAGACCCAGTACTTC. Its translation: CASSLAPVADQETQYF. The full variable domain, in which reference TRBV11-1 and TRBJ2-5 provide the parts outside the CDR3, is EAEVAQSPRYKITEKSQAVAFWCDPISGHATLYWYRQILGQGPELLVQFQDESVVDDSQLPKDRFSAERLKGVDSTLKIQPAELGDSAMYLCASSLAPVADQETQYFGPGTRLLVL.

The chain has TRBV4-1 and TRBJ2-7; 7 bases align to TRBD2. CDR3 size: 15 residues. The germline gives CDR1 MGHRA, CDR2 YSYEKL. With 1 base clipped from V and 6 bases from J, the junction kept 9 bases outside the gene matches. CDR3 DNA sequence: TGCGCCAGCAGCCAAGGGGGGGTCGGGAGGACCGAGCAGTACTTC. Its translation is CASSQGGVGRTEQYF.

The chain is built from TRBV27 and TRBJ2-7; 7 bases agree with TRBD2. The CDR3 length is 15 residues. The germline CDR1 and CDR2 sequences are MNHEY and SMNVEV (reference sequence). Germline trimming cut 3 bases from V and 7 bases from J; bases unmatched to any gene: 12. The CDR3 protein is CASSFGGRPPGEQYF. For the CDR3, the DNA is TGTGCCAGCAGTTTCGGGGGGAGGCCCCCCGGGGAGCAGTACTTC.

The chain is built from TRBV4-2 and TRBJ2-3; D may match TRBD1 or TRBD2 (5 bases each). The CDR3 covers 15 residues. Deletions cut 1 base from V and 2 bases from J, with 10 bases between. Germline V CDR1 and CDR2: LGHNA, YNFKEQ. The CDR3 here is CASSQGDGVTDTQYF. The CDR3 DNA reads TGTGCCAGCAGCCAAGGGGACGGGGTCACAGATACGCAGTATTTT.